This paragraph covers one T cell receptor beta chain sequence. Its antigen target is currently unknown. No per-base quality is available; no much larger clone lies one base away. The entry originates in a study of radiotherapy plus CTLA-4 blockade in lung cancer listed by TCRdb under 2018. About the study as a whole: Objective responses occurred in around 19% of enrolled patients, and approximately 34% achieved disease control. The investigation overall reported the following: Early dynamic changes in blood T cell clones, together with increased serum interferon-beta after radiation, were reported as the strongest predictors of response. After treatment with radiotherapy and ipilimumab, TCR clones that originated in tumors expanded in peripheral blood.

Library preparation employed the immunoSEQ multiplex PCR assay. The table comes from immuneACCESS by way of TCRdb, which keeps in-frame sequences with V and J called. Part of the clones is missing from these tables; in studies checked, under half for an unresolved V gene and the rest for unknown reasons. The sample includes about 35,000 clones, with 85% observed a single time. Of the sample, 5.8% falls within the top ten clones. V trim: 4 bases; J trim: 4 bases; unmatched bases: 5. CDR1 and CDR2, per the germline V gene, are SGHTA and FQGNSA. The CDR3 holds 15 amino acids from the cysteine to the phenylalanine. Only the CDR3 DNA is retained, 45 bases long and in frame from the first base. The study tested focal radiation therapy combined with CTLA-4 blockade (ipilimumab) in patients with chemo-refractory metastatic non-small-cell lung cancer.

The sample consisted of peripheral blood, taken from a patient treated with radiotherapy plus ipilimumab. The sequence derives from a human donor with non-small cell lung cancer who had stable disease on radiotherapy plus ipilimumab. This chain joins TRBV7-2 to TRBJ1-3, and 9 junctional nucleotides match TRBD1. The DNA sequence follows: TGTGCCAGCAGCTCACAGGGGGCGCAAGGAAACACCATATATTTT. Translated, this gives CASSSQGAQGNTIYF. With the portions outside the CDR3 filled from the reference TRBV7-2 and TRBJ1-3 genes, the complete variable region becomes GAGVSQSPSNKVTEKGKDVELRCDPISGHTALYWYRQSLGQGLEFLIYFQGNSAPDKSGLPSDRFSAERTGGSVSTLTIQRTQQEDSAVYLCASSSQGAQGNTIYFGEGSWLTVV.